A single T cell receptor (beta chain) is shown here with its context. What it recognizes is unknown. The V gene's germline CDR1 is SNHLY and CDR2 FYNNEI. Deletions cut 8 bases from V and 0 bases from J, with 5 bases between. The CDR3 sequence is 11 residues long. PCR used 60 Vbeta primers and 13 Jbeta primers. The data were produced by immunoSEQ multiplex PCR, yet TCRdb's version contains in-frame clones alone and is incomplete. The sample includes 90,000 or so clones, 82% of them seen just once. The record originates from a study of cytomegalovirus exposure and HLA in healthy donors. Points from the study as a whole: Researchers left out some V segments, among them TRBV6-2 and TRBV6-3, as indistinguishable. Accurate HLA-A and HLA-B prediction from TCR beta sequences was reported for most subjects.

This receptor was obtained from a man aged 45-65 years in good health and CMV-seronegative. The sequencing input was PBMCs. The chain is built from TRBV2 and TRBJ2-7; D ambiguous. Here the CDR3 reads CASAYSYEQYF. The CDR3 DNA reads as TGTGCCAGCGCGTACTCCTACGAGCAGTACTTC. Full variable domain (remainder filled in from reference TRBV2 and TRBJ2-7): EPEVTQTPSHQVTQMGQEVILRCVPISNHLYFYWYRQILGQKVEFLVSFYNNEISEKSEIFDDQFSVERPDGSNFTLKIRSTKLEDSAMYFCASAYSYEQYFGPGTRLTVT.